This paragraph reports one T cell receptor beta chain. No antigen is known for it. This CDR3 has 15 amino acids. V was shortened by 3 bases and J by 2 bases, with 14 bases between the two germline ends. Germline lookup yields CDR1 SGHVS and CDR2 FQNEAQ. Here immunoSEQ multiplex PCR was the method, and the copy in TCRdb shows in-frame clones only, minus some. Of some 20,000 clones listed, 60% to 80% were seen once; the top ten hold around 9.2%. This entry is derived from a study of neoadjuvant nivolumab and ipilimumab in lung cancer. General study points: TCR clonality did not significantly correlate with pathologic tumor regression. Compared with tumor-adjacent uninvolved lung, resected tumors showed greater richness and clonality. A small number of samples were TCR sequenced. Only two of four nivolumab-treated tumors gained richness and clonality by surgery.

The chain couples TRBV7-8 to TRBJ2-7, with D uncertain. The sequencing used tumor tissue, collected after neoadjuvant nivolumab, alone or with ipilimumab, at or shortly before surgery. The clonotype comes from an adult with non-small cell lung cancer. CDR3 sequence (DNA): TGTGCCAGCAGCTTCCCCGGTAGTTTGGCCTACGAGCAGTACTTC. Its protein product is CASSFPGSLAYEQYF.